A selection of T cell receptor beta chains follows, all from one sample in a study of regulatory T cells in long-lasting Graves disease. TCRdb re-analysed the multiplex PCR reads in MiXCR, keeping a single row per CDR3 protein. The sample consists of some 490,000 distinct CDR3 sequences, approximately 12% of them appearing once. The same specimen was also included in a second study, on T cells in Graves' hyperthyroidism and ophthalmopathy.

The input for sequencing was peripheral blood mononuclear cells (PBMCs), taken at new diagnosis, from a patient treated with antithyroid drugs. These receptor sequences come from a woman under 40 with Graves disease. Both conserved end residues are part of each CDR3. The order of the fields is clone size, D gene, CDR3 length, V gene, J gene, CDR3 protein, CDR3 DNA. The D gene is left open where the match is weak. Some rows have no size entry. The others give once, few or many, or a class for an expanded clone.

many	NA	15	TRBV12-3/TRBV12-4	TRBJ2-1	CASSLAGQSYNEQFF	TGTGCCAGCAGTTTAGCGGGCCAATCCTACAATGAGCAGTTCTTC
many	NA	14	TRBV11-2	TRBJ2-5	CASSLDGWQETQYF	TGTGCCAGCAGCTTAGATGGTTGGCAAGAGACCCAGTACTTC
many	NA	16	TRBV4-1	TRBJ2-7	CASSQGIPGSSYEQYF	TGCGCCAGCAGCCAGGGTATCCCGGGTTCCTCCTACGAGCAGTACTTC
many	TRBD1	16	TRBV18	TRBJ2-1	CASSPSGTGTGNEQFF	TGTGCCAGCTCACCTTCCGGGACAGGGACTGGGAATGAGCAGTTCTTC
few	TRBD1	16	TRBV9	TRBJ1-4	CVSSAGTGGAGEKLFF	TGTGTCAGCAGCGCCGGGACAGGGGGCGCGGGTGAAAAACTGTTTTTT
many	NA	14	TRBV5-1	TRBJ1-1	CASSLPGNSQQAFF	TGCGCCAGCAGCTTGCCAGGGAACTCTCAACAAGCTTTCTTT
many	NA	13	TRBV20-1	TRBJ1-2	CSASPLGGGGYTF	TGCAGTGCTAGCCCGCTGGGTGGGGGCGGCTACACCTTC
many	TRBD1	14	TRBV30	TRBJ1-5	CAWSGQGANQPQHF	TGTGCCTGGAGTGGACAGGGGGCAAATCAGCCCCAGCATTTT
NA	NA	16	TRBV4-1	TRBJ1-4	CASSPTGSSTNEKLFF	TGCGCCAGCAGCCCGACGGGTAGCTCAACTAATGAAAAACTGTTTTTT
few	NA	16	TRBV7-2	TRBJ1-5	CASSQGGYISNQPQHF	TGTGCCAGCAGCCAGGGTGGATATATAAGCAATCAGCCCCAGCATTTT
few	NA	11	TRBV20-1	TRBJ2-7	CSASGSKEQYF	TGCAGTGCTAGCGGAAGTAAGGAGCAGTACTTC
many	NA	13	TRBV28	TRBJ2-2	CASSADYTGELFF	TGTGCCAGCAGTGCTGACTACACCGGGGAGCTGTTTTTT
many	TRBD1	14	TRBV6-5	TRBJ2-7	CASSFTGTAYEQYF	TGTGCCAGCAGTTTTACCGGGACAGCCTACGAGCAGTACTTC
many	NA	15	TRBV2	TRBJ2-1	CASSEDILKGNEQFF	TGTGCCAGCAGTGAAGACATCCTAAAGGGCAATGAGCAGTTCTTC
few	NA	16	TRBV20-1	TRBJ1-5	CSAREGGEVSNQPQHF	TGCAGTGCTAGAGAGGGAGGGGAGGTCAGCAATCAGCCCCAGCATTTT
NA	TRBD1	16	TRBV7-9	TRBJ2-7	CASSSKRQGGRYEQYF	TGTGCCAGCAGCTCGAAACGACAGGGCGGTCGCTACGAGCAGTACTTC
many	NA	14	TRBV29-1	TRBJ2-5	CSVDVWDSKETQYF	TGCAGCGTTGATGTCTGGGACTCAAAAGAGACCCAGTACTTC
many	NA	14	TRBV3-1	TRBJ1-6	CASSQEVTESPLHF	TGTGCCAGCAGCCAAGAAGTGACGGAATCGCCCCTCCACTTT
many	TRBD1	16	TRBV6-1	TRBJ1-2	CASSLGQGARLSGYTF	TGTGCCAGCAGTCTCGGACAGGGGGCGCGGTTGTCGGGCTACACCTTC
many	NA	13	TRBV2	TRBJ1-1	CASSDGVGYEAFF	TGTGCCAGCAGTGACGGGGTAGGATATGAAGCTTTCTTT
many	TRBD1	14	TRBV7-2	TRBJ2-5	CASSLDRAQETQYF	TGCGCCAGCAGCCTAGACAGGGCCCAAGAGACCCAGTACTTC
NA	NA	13	TRBV11-2	TRBJ2-7	CASSQSPRDCMYF	TGCGCCAGCAGCCAATCCCCCCGGGACTGCATGTACTTC
many	NA	11	TRBV28	TRBJ1-1	CASSLSREAFF	TGTGCCAGCAGTTTAAGTCGGGAAGCTTTCTTT
few	NA	13	TRBV9	TRBJ1-1	CASSVALNTEAFF	TGTGCCAGCAGCGTAGCCTTGAACACTGAAGCTTTCTTT
many	NA	13	TRBV6-1	TRBJ2-3	CATTPTLDSPMRF	TGTGCCACCACCCCTACCCTGGACTCCCCGATGCGTTTT
NA	NA	17	TRBV7-8	TRBJ2-1	CASSHPPLGAAYNEQFF	TGCGCCAGCAGCCACCCACCTTTAGGGGCGGCCTACAATGAGCAGTTCTTC
NA	NA	13	TRBV29-1	TRBJ2-3	CSVEDFPRRVWYF	TGCAGCGTTGAAGATTTCCCAAGGAGGGTGTGGTATTTT
many	NA	15	TRBV29-1	TRBJ1-4	CSVAGGPSTNEKLFF	TGCAGCGTTGCCGGGGGGCCCTCAACTAATGAAAAACTGTTTTTT
many	TRBD1	14	TRBV15	TRBJ2-7	CATSTGGPNYEQYF	TGTGCCACCAGCACAGGGGGTCCTAACTACGAGCAGTACTTC
few	NA	14	TRBV27	TRBJ2-3	CASRTPFDTDTQYF	TGTGCCAGCAGAACCCCGTTCGATACAGATACGCAGTATTTT
many	TRBD2	17	TRBV20-1	TRBJ2-1	CSASMLAGGGSYNEQFF	TGCAGTGCTAGTATGCTAGCGGGAGGTGGGTCCTACAATGAGCAGTTCTTC